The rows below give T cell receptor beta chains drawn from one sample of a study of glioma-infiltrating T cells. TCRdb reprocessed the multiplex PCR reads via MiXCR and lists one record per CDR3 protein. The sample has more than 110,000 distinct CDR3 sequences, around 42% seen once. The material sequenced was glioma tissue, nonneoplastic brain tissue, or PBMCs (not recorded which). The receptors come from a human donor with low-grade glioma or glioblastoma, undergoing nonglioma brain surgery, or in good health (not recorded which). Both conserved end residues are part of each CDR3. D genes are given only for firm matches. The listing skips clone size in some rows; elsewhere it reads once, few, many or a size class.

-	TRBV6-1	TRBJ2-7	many	TGTGCCAGCAGTGTACCCTTGTGGGAGATCCCTCTCGAGCAGTACTTC	CASSVPLWEIPLEQYF
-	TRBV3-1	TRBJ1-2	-	TGTGCCAGCAGCCAAAGATACTATGGCTACACCTTC	CASSQRYYGYTF
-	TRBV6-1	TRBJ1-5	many	TGTGCCAGCAGGACCGGGACCGGGAATCAGCCCCAGCATTTT	CASRTGTGNQPQHF
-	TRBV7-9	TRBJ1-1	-	TGTGCCAGCAGCTTAATGTTGGGGTCTGGGTCCAAACTTACTGAAGCTTTCTTT	CASSLMLGSGSKLTEAFF
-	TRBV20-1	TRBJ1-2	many	TGCAGTGCTAGAGACCCCCGGGGGGCGTATGGCTACACCTTC	CSARDPRGAYGYTF
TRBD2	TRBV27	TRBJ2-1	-	TGTGCCAGCAGTTTTAAAGCGGGGGGTCCCGAGGATGAGCAGTTCTTC	CASSFKAGGPEDEQFF
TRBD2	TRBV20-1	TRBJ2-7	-	TGCAGTGCCGCCTTTGGACTAGCTTCGGGCGAGCAGTACTTC	CSAAFGLASGEQYF
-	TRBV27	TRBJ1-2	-	TGTGCCAGCAGTTTATCGAGGGACTATGGCTACACCTTC	CASSLSRDYGYTF
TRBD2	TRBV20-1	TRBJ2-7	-	TGCGGTGCCCTCGGGCAGCGGGAGTTTTACGAGCAGTACTTC	CGALGQREFYEQYF
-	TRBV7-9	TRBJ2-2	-	TGTGCCAGCGGACCCCCAGGAGGAAACACCGGGGAGCTGTTTTTT	CASGPPGGNTGELFF
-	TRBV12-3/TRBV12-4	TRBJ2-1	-	TGTGCCAGCAGTTCTCCGGCTAACTATGAGAAGTTCTTC	CASSSPANYEKFF
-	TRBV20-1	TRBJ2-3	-	TGCAGTGCTAGAATTTTAGCGGACACAGATACGCAGTATTTT	CSARILADTDTQYF
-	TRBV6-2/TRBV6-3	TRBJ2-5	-	TGTGCCAGCAGTTATGGGGTAGAGACCCAGTACTTC	CASSYGVETQYF
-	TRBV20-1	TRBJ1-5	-	TGCAGTGCTCACCTGGGGGTTGGTCAGCCCCAGCATTTT	CSAHLGVGQPQHF
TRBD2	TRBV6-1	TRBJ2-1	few	TGTGCCAGTAAGGCCGGGACTAGCGGATACAATGAGCAGTTCTTC	CASKAGTSGYNEQFF
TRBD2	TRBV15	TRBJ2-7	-	TGTGCCACCAGAAGAAGCTCGACTAGCGCGTTCTCCTACGAGCAGTACTTC	CATRRSSTSAFSYEQYF
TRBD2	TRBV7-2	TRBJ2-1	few	TGTGCCAGCAGTAGAAGCGGGAACCCCTACAATGAGCAGTTCTTC	CASSRSGNPYNEQFF
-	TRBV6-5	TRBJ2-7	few	TGTGCCAGCAGTTACTCGAGCGGTCTAAGGCAGTACTTC	CASSYSSGLRQYF
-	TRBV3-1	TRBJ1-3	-	TGTGCCAGCAGCCCAAAGGTAGACGGAAACACCATATATTTT	CASSPKVDGNTIYF
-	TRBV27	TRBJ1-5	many	TGTGCCAGCGGAACCTACAATCAGCCCCAGCATTTT	CASGTYNQPQHF
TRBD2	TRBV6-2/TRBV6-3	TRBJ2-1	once	TGTGCCAGCTCAGCCAGCGGGGGAATGGGAAATGAGCAGTTCTTC	CASSASGGMGNEQFF
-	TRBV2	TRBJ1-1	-	TGTGCCAGCACCTGGGGGGTGAACACTGAAGCTTTCTTT	CASTWGVNTEAFF
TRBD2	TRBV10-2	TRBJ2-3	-	TGTGCCACCGCGGGGGGGGGGACAGATACGCAGTATTTT	CATAGGGTDTQYF
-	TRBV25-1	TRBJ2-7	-	TGTGCCAGCAGTGGACAAGTCTACGAGCAGTACTTC	CASSGQVYEQYF
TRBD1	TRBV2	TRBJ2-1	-	TGTGCCAGTTCCCCGGGACAGGGGAACAACAATGAGCAGTTCTTC	CASSPGQGNNNEQFF
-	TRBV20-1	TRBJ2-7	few	TGCAGTGCCTCCCCCGGGCCCCATAGGGAGCAGTACTTC	CSASPGPHREQYF
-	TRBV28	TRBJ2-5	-	TGTGCCAGCAGTTTAAGCGGGCTAAAAGAGACCCAGTACTTC	CASSLSGLKETQYF
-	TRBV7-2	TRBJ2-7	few	TGTGCCAGCAGCTTGGGGGGCGTCTACGAGCAGTACTTC	CASSLGGVYEQYF
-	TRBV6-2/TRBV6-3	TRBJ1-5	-	TGTGCCAGCAGTTATGACGGAACAAATCAGCCCCAGCATTTT	CASSYDGTNQPQHF